Listed here are 16 T cell receptor beta chains from one sample, sequenced in a study of blood T cell repertoires in COVID-19. The method was immunoSEQ multiplex PCR; TCRdb's version includes in-frame clones alone and lacks a portion of them. The table has approximately 100,000 clones, 70% to 90% seen once. Input material: peripheral blood. The receptors stem from a woman in her 70s with acute or convalescent COVID-19.

This chain joins TRBV3-1 (or the pseudogene TRBV3-2) and TRBJ2-3; TRBD2 aligns across 14 bases. V was clipped by 4 bases and J by 5 bases; unmatched bases: 5. This CDR3 region has 16 residues. From germline, CDR1 is LGHDT and CDR2 YNNKEL (reference sequence). CDR3 DNA sequence: TGTGCCAGCAGCCGGAGACTAGCGGGAGGGGTAGATACGCAGTATTTT. Protein sequence: CASSRRLAGGVDTQYF.

The gene calls are TRBV6-4 and TRBJ2-3; 9 positions agree with TRBD2. Trimming at V came to 2 bases and at J to 6 bases, leaving 9 bases not matched to a gene. CDR1 and CDR2 from the germline V gene are MRHNA and SNTAGT. This CDR3 is built from 16 residues. DNA of the CDR3: TGTGCCAGCAGTGACAAGGCGGGAGGGCCGGGGGATACGCAGTATTTT. Translation gives CASSDKAGGPGDTQYF.

The chain links TRBV3-1 (or the pseudogene TRBV3-2) to TRBJ1-4; D unresolved. This CDR3 is built from 16 residues. Per the germline V gene, CDR1 is LGHDT and CDR2 is YNNKEL (reference sequence). Trimming took 0 bases from V and 2 from J, leaving 10 bases between them. The CDR3, as DNA: TGTGCCAGCAGCCAAGATGGCAGAGGTACTAATGAAAAACTGTTTTTT. This translates into CASSQDGRGTNEKLFF.

This chain links TRBV10-3 with TRBJ1-4; weak D call: TRBD1 (6 bases). Germline V CDR1 and CDR2: ENHRY, SYGVKD. V was clipped by 4 bases and J by 8 bases, with 17 bases between them. CDR3 length equals 15 residues. CDR3 residues: CAISARDRLEEKLFF. CDR3 bases: TGTGCCATCAGTGCCCGAGACAGGCTAGAAGAAAAACTGTTTTTT.

The chain links TRBV11-2 to TRBJ2-3; 10 positions agree with TRBD1. Germline CDR1 reads SGHAT; CDR2 reads FQNNGV. Losses at the gene ends were 5 bases for V and 4 bases for J; bases not matched to a gene: 6. The CDR3 sequence is 15 residues long. The CDR3 coding sequence is TGTGCCAGCAGCCTCGGACAGGGGGAGGCAGATACGCAGTATTTT. Its translation: CASSLGQGEADTQYF.

The chain employs TRBV28 and TRBJ1-2; possible D gene TRBD1, 6 bases. Germline loops: CDR1 MDHEN, CDR2 SYDVKM. Trimming removed 5 bases at V and 8 bases at J, with 12 bases between. The CDR3 loop spans 12 amino acids. CDR3 loop: CASSRTRGGYTF. The CDR3 DNA sequence: TGTGCCAGCAGTCGAACCAGGGGAGGCTACACCTTC.

The chain joins TRBV7-2 to TRBJ2-6, with 10 nucleotides matching TRBD1. Germline V lookup: CDR1 SGHTA, CDR2 FQGNSA. V shed 5 bases and J 3 bases; nucleotides not matched to a gene: 7. There are 17 residues in the CDR3. As DNA, the CDR3 is TGTGCCAGCAGCGGTCGACAGGGGGCTGTTGGGGCCAACGTCCTGACTTTC. Amino acids: CASSGRQGAVGANVLTF.

This clone was found a few times. The V and J genes are TRBV28 and TRBJ1-2; D is undetermined. The CDR3 length is 11 residues. Deletions cut 5 bases from V and 4 bases from J, with 5 bases between. The germline V gene encodes CDR1 MDHEN and CDR2 SYDVKM. The CDR3 loop is CASSEGYGYTF. For the CDR3, the DNA is TGTGCCAGCAGTGAGGGCTATGGCTACACCTTC.

The chain employs TRBV5-1 and TRBJ2-3, with 8 positions matching TRBD1. J was trimmed by 6 bases and V by 0 bases; bases with no gene match: 15. The CDR3 totals 18 residues. The germline V gene has CDR1 SGHRS and CDR2 YFSETQ. CDR3 sequence: CASSLEGIQRQGTDTQYF. CDR3 nucleotides: TGCGCCAGCAGCTTGGAGGGTATACAGAGACAGGGGACCGATACGCAGTATTTT. Filled out from reference TRBV5-1 and TRBJ2-3, the complete variable domain reads KAGVTQTPRYLIKTRGQQVTLSCSPISGHRSVSWYQQTPGQGLQFLFEYFSETQRNKGNFPGRFSGRQFSNSRSEMNVSTLELGDSALYLCASSLEGIQRQGTDTQYFGPGTRLTVL.

The V and J genes are TRBV7-9 and TRBJ2-3, with 9 positions matching TRBD1. This CDR3 comprises 15 residues. Germline V CDR1 and CDR2: SEHNR, FQNEAQ (reference sequence). V shed 5 bases, J shed 2 bases, and the junction held 5 bases outside the gene matches. CDR3 nucleotides: TGTGCCAGCAGCCGGTTACAGGGGGCCACAGATACGCAGTATTTT. Protein: CASSRLQGATDTQYF.

The rearrangement links TRBV11-3 to TRBJ2-2, with 7 bases fitting TRBD1. The V gene end was trimmed by 5 bases and the J gene end by 2 bases; junction bases not matched to a gene: 8. CDR1 SGHNT and CDR2 YENEEA come from the germline V gene. This CDR3 has 16 amino acids. The CDR3 DNA reads as TGTGCCAGCAGCCCGGGACAGTTCCGAAACACCGGGGAGCTGTTTTTT. Translation: CASSPGQFRNTGELFF.

This chain uses TRBV18 with TRBJ1-5; no definite D call. Trimming cost V 3 bases and J 3 bases, with 6 bases left between them. The germline V gene has CDR1 KGHSH and CDR2 LQKENI. The CDR3 is 13 amino acids. The CDR3 protein is CASSPSHNQPQHF. The CDR3 DNA reads TGTGCCAGCTCACCCAGTCACAATCAGCCCCAGCATTTT.

V and J are TRBV19 and TRBJ2-1; the D gene is possibly TRBD1 (6 bases). V was pared by 4 bases and J by 4 bases, with 14 bases between. Germline loops: CDR1 LNHDA, CDR2 SQIVND (reference sequence). The CDR3 has 15 amino acids. This CDR3 reads CASSTTGTLYNEQFF. The CDR3 DNA sequence: TGTGCCAGTAGTACTACAGGGACGCTATACAATGAGCAGTTCTTC.

This sequence joins TRBV5-8 and TRBJ1-4; 8 bases are shared with TRBD1. The CDR3 contains 15 residues. Germline V lookup: CDR1 SGHTS, CDR2 YDEGEE. Trimming removed 6 bases from V and 7 bases from J; junction bases left unmatched: 11. Here the CDR3 reads CASTPGGRGREKLFF. CDR3 DNA: TGTGCCAGCACCCCGGGGGGCAGGGGGCGTGAAAAACTGTTTTTT. Supplemented by reference TRBV5-8 and TRBJ1-4, the full variable domain reads EAGVTQSPTHLIKTRGQQATLRCSPISGHTSVYWYQQALGLGLQFLLWYDEGEERNRGNFPPRFSGRQFPNYSSELNVNALELEDSALYLCASTPGGRGREKLFFGSGTQLSVL.

The rearrangement links TRBV4-3 to TRBJ2-3; 9 nucleotides align to TRBD2. CDR3 length equals 17 residues. In germline, CDR1 is LGHNA, CDR2 YSLEER. Trimming cost V 3 bases and J 1 base; bases outside gene matches: 8. CDR3 loop: CASSHEAWTSGTDTQYF. CDR3 coding DNA: TGCGCCAGCAGCCACGAAGCATGGACTAGCGGCACAGATACGCAGTATTTT.

The chain recombines TRBV7-9 with TRBJ2-1; D unclear. From germline, CDR1 is SEHNR and CDR2 FQNEAQ (reference sequence). V was shortened by 4 bases and J by 8 bases, with 6 bases between the two germline ends. The CDR3 covers 11 residues. The CDR3 is CASSSTYEQFF. The CDR3 nucleotides read TGTGCCAGCAGCTCCACATATGAGCAGTTCTTC.